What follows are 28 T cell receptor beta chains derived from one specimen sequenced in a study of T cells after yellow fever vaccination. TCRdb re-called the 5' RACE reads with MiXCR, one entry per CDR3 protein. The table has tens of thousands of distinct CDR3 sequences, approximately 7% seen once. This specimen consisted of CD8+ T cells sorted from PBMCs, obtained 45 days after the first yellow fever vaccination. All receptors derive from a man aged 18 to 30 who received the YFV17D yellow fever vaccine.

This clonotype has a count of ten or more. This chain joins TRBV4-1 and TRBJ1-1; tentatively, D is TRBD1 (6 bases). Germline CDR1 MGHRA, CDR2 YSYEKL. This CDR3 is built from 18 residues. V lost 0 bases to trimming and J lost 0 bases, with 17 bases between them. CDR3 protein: CASSQDPRGVNMNTEAFF. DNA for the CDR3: TGCGCCAGCAGCCAAGATCCTAGGGGGGTCAACATGAACACTGAAGCTTTCTTT.

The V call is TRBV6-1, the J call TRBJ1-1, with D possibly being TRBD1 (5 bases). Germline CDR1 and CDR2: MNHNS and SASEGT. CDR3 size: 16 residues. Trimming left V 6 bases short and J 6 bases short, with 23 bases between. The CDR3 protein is CASRTVRGPLGPEAFF. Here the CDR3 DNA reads TGTGCCAGCAGAACCGTTCGGGGCCCCTTAGGTCCTGAAGCTTTCTTT.

The CDR3 sequence is CAGGRGAFF. The DNA for the CDR3 is TGTGCCGGCGGGCGGGGGGCTTTCTTT. The rearrangement links TRBV30 to TRBJ1-1; TRBD1 might be the D (5 bases). Trimming removed 8 bases from V and 11 bases from J, with 12 bases in between. Germline CDR1 reads GTSNPN; CDR2 reads SVGIG (reference sequence). There are 9 residues in the CDR3.

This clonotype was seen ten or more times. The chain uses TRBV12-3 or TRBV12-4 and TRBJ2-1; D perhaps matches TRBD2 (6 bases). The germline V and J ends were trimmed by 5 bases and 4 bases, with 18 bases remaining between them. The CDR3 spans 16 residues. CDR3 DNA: TGTGCCAGCAGTATCCATCCCGGCGGGGCATACAATGAGCAGTTCTTC. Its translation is CASSIHPGGAYNEQFF.

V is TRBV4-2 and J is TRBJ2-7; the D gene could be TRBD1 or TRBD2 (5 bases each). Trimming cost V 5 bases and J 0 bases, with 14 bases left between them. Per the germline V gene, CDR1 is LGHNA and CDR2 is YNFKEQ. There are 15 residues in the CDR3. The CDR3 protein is CASSSGTPSSYEQYF. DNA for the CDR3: TGTGCCAGCAGCTCCGGGACGCCGTCCTCCTACGAGCAGTACTTC.

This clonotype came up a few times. The CDR3 is CASSSFWGSGGYEQYF. In DNA form, the CDR3 reads TGTGCCAGCAGTTCCTTTTGGGGTAGCGGGGGCTACGAGCAGTACTTC. This chain links TRBV12-3 or TRBV12-4 with TRBJ2-7; TRBD2 aligns across 9 bases. The CDR3 has 16 residues. Trimming at V came to 4 bases and at J to 3 bases, leaving 10 bases not matched to a gene.

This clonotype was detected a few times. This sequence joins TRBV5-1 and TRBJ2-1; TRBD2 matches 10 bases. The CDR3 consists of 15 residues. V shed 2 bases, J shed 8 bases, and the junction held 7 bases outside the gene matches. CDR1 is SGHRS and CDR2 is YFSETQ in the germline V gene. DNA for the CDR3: TGCGCCAGCAGCTTTCGGGCTAGCGGGGGTGATGAGCAGTTCTTC. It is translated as CASSFRASGGDEQFF.

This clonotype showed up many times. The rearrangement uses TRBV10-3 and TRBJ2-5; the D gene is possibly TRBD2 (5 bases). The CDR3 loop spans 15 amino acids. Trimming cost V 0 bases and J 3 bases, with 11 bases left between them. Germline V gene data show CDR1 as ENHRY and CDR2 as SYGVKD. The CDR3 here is CAISESRAEEETQYF. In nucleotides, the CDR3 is TGTGCCATCAGTGAGTCGAGGGCGGAGGAAGAGACCCAGTACTTC.

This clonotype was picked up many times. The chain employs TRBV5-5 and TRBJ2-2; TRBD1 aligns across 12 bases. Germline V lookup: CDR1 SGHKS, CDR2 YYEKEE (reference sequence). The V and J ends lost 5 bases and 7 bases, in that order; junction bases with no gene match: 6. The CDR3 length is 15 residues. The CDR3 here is CASRPGTGGLGELFF. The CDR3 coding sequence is TGTGCCAGCAGGCCCGGGACAGGGGGCCTCGGGGAGCTGTTTTTT.

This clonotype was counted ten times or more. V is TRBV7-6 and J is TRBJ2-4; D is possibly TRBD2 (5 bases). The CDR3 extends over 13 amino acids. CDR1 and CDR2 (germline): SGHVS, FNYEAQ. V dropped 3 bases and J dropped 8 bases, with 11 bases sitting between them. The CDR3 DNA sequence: TGTGCCAGCAGCTTGAGGGTCCTGGACATTCAGTACTTC. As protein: CASSLRVLDIQYF.

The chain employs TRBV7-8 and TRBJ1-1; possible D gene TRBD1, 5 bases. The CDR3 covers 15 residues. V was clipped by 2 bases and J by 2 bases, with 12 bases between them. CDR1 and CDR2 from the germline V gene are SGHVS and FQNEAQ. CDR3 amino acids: CASSLYRGINTEAFF. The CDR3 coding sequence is TGTGCCAGCAGCTTATATCGGGGGATAAACACTGAAGCTTTCTTT.

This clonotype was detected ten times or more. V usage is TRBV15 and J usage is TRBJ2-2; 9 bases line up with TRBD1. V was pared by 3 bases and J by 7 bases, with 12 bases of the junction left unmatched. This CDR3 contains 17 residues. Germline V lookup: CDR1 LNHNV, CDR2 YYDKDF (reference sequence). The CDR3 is CATSRPGTGYNGGELFF. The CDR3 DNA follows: TGTGCCACCAGCAGGCCCGGGACAGGGTATAACGGCGGGGAGCTGTTTTTT.

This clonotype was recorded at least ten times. The CDR3 DNA reads as TGTGCCAGCAGCTCGACTAGCGGGTCCTACAATGAGCAGTTCTTC. Its translation: CASSSTSGSYNEQFF. V and J are TRBV7-6 and TRBJ2-1; 10 bases agree with TRBD2. Germline V CDR1 and CDR2: SGHVS, FNYEAQ. Trimming cost V 4 bases and J 1 base; bases outside gene matches: 1. This CDR3 has 15 residues.

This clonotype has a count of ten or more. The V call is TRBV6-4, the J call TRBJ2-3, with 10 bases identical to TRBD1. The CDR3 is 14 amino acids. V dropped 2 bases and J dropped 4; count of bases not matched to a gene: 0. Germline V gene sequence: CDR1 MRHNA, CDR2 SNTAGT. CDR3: CASSDGQGADTQYF. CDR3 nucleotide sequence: TGTGCCAGCAGTGACGGACAGGGGGCAGATACGCAGTATTTT.

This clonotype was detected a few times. The CDR3 loop reads CASRSGANVLTF. The CDR3, as DNA: TGTGCCAGCAGATCTGGGGCCAACGTCCTGACTTTC. This chain connects TRBV6-2 or TRBV6-3 to TRBJ2-6; no definite D call. The CDR3 consists of 12 residues. CDR1 MNHEY and CDR2 SVGEGT come from the germline V gene. V was shortened by 6 bases and J by 1 base, with 1 base between the two germline ends.

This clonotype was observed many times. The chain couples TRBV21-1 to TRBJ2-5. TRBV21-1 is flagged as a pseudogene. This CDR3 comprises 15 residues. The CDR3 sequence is CASSKFHCLQETQYF. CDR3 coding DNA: TGTGCCAGCAGCAAATTTCACTGCCTCCAAGAGACCCAGTACTTC.

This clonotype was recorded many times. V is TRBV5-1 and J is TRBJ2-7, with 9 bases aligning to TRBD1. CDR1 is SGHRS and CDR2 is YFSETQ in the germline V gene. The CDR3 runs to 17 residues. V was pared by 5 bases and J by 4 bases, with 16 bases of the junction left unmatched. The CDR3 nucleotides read TGCGCCAGCAGTAGTTCCGGGACAGGGTATACCTATTACGAGCAGTACTTC. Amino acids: CASSSSGTGYTYYEQYF. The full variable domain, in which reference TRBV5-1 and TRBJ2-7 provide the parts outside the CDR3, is KAGVTQTPRYLIKTRGQQVTLSCSPISGHRSVSWYQQTPGQGLQFLFEYFSETQRNKGNFPGRFSGRQFSNSRSEMNVSTLELGDSALYLCASSSSGTGYTYYEQYFGPGTRLTVT.

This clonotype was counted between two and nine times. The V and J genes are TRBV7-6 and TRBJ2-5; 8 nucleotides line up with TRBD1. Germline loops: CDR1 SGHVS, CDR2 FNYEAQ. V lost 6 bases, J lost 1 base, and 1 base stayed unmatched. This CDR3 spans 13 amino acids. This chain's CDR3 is CASSDRGQETQYF. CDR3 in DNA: TGTGCCAGCAGTGACAGGGGCCAAGAGACCCAGTACTTC.

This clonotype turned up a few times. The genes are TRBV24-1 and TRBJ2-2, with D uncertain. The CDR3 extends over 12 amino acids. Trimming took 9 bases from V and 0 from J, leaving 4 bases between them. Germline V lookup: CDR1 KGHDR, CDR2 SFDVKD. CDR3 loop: CATGPNTGELFF. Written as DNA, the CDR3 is TGTGCCACCGGACCGAACACCGGGGAGCTGTTTTTT.

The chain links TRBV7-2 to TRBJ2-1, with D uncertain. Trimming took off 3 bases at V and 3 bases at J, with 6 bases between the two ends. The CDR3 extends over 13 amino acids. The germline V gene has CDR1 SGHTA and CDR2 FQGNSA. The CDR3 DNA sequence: TGTGCCAGCAGCTTTCGGGTCTACAATGAGCAGTTCTTC. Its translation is CASSFRVYNEQFF.

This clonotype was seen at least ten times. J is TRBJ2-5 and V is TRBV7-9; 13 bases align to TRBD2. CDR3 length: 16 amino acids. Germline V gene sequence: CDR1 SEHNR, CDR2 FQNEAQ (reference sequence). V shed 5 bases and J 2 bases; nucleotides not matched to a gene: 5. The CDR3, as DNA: TGTGCCAGCAGCCCAGGACTAGCGGGAGCTCAAGAGACCCAGTACTTC. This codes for CASSPGLAGAQETQYF.

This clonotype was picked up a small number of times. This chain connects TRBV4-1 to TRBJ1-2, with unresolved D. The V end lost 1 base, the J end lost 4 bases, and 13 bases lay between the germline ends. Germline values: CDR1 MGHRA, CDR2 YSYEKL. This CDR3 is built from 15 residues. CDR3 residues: CASSQGPADFYGYTF. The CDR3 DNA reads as TGCGCCAGCAGCCAAGGGCCCGCAGACTTCTATGGCTACACCTTC.

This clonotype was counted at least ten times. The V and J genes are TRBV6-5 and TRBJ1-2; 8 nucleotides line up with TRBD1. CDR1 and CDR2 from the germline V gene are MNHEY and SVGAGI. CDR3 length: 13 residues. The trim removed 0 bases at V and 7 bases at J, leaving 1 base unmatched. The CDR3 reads CASSYSDRGGYTF. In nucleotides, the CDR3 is TGTGCCAGCAGTTACTCCGACAGGGGTGGCTACACCTTC.

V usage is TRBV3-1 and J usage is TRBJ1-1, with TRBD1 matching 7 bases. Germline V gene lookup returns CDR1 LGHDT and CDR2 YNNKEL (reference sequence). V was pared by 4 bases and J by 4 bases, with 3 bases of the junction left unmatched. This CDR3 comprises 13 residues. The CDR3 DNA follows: TGTGCCAGCAGCCCGCAGGGGGGCACTGAAGCTTTCTTT. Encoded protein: CASSPQGGTEAFF.

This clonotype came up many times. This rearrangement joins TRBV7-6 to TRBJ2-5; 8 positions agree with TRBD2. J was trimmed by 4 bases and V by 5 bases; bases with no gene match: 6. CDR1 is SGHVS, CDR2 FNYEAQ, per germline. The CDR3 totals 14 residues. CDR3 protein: CASSDRRGGETQYF. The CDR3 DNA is TGTGCCAGCAGCGATCGACGGGGGGGAGAGACCCAGTACTTC.

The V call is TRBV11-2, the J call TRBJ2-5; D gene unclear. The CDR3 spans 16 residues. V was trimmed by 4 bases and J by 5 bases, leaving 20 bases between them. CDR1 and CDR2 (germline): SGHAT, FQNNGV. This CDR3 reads CASSSRWSGSDETQYF. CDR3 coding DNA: TGTGCCAGCAGCTCGCGTTGGAGTGGATCGGACGAGACCCAGTACTTC.

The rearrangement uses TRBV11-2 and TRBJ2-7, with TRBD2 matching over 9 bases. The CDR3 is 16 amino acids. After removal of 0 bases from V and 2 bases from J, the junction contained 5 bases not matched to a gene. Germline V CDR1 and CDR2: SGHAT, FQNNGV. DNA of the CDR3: TGTGCCAGCAGCTTAGAGATGGGCGGGGGGGCCTACGAGCAGTACTTC. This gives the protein CASSLEMGGGAYEQYF.

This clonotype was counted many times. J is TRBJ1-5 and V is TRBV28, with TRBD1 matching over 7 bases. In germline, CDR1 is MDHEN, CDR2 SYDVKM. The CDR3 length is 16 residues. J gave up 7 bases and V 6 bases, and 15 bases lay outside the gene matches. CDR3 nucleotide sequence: TGTGCCAGCAGGACCGGGACAGAATTGTCCAAACAGCCCCAGCATTTT. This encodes CASRTGTELSKQPQHF.